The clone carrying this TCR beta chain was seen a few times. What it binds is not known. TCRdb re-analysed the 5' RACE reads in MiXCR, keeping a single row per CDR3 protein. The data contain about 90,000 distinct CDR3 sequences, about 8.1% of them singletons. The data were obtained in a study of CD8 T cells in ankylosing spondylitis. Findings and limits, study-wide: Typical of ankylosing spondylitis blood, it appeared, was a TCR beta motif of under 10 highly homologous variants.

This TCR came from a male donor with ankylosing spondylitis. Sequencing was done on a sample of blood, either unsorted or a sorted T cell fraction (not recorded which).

The CDR3 DNA sequence: TGCGCCAGCAGTGGGAACTTCGGGGGACCCTATGGCTACACCTTC. This encodes CASSGNFGGPYGYTF. This chain joins TRBV10-1 and TRBJ1-2; maybe TRBD1 (5 bases). The CDR3 has 15 amino acids. V was shortened by 4 bases and J by 4 bases, with 16 bases between the two germline ends. Germline CDR1 is WNHNN and CDR2 is SYGVQD (reference sequence).